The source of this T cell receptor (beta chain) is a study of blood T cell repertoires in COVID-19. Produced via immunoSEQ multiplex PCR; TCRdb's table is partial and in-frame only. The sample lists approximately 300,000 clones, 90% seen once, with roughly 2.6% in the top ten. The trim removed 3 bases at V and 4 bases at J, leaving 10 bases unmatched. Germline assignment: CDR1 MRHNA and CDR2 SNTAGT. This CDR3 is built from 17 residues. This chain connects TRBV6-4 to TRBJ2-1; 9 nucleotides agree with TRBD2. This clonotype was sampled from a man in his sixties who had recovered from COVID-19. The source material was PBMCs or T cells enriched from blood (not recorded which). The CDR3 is CASSEGPFLAGYNEQFF. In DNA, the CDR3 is TGTGCCAGCAGTGAGGGACCCTTTCTAGCGGGATACAATGAGCAGTTCTTC.